Shown below are 4 T cell receptor beta chains from a single sample sequenced in a study of response to subunit inactivated influenza vaccine. MiXCR was run by TCRdb on the RT-PCR reads, yielding one entry per CDR3 protein. Among 650,000 to 800,000 distinct CDR3 sequences listed, around 20% were seen once. This specimen consisted of PBMCs from blood, obtained about 5 days after vaccination. These receptors were collected from a man aged 45-65 years who received an inactivated influenza vaccine.

V usage is TRBV12-3 or TRBV12-4 and J usage is TRBJ2-7, with D uncertain. V was trimmed by 2 bases and J by 7 bases, leaving 12 bases between them. This CDR3 has 13 amino acids. The CDR3 DNA follows: TGTGCCAGCAGTTTAACTCGGTTTGGAGAGCAGTACTTC. This translates into CASSLTRFGEQYF.

The V gene is TRBV4-3, the J gene TRBJ2-3; 9 nucleotides match TRBD1. Looked up from germline, CDR1 is LGHNA and CDR2 is YSLEER. J lost 0 bases, V lost 0 bases, and 4 bases had no gene match. CDR3 size: 17 residues. CDR3 amino acids: CASSQDGTGKSTDTQYF. CDR3 nucleotides: TGCGCCAGCAGCCAAGATGGGACAGGGAAGAGCACAGATACGCAGTATTTT.

This clonotype occurred many times. The chain employs TRBV29-1 and TRBJ2-3, with a tentative D call TRBD1 (5 bases). CDR3 size: 13 residues. The germline V and J ends were trimmed by 2 bases and 2 bases, with 8 bases remaining between them. Germline values: CDR1 SQVTM, CDR2 ANQGSEA. CDR3: CSVENRTTDTQYF. In DNA, the CDR3 is TGCAGCGTTGAAAACAGGACCACAGATACGCAGTATTTT.

This clonotype was counted a few times. The chain links TRBV4-2 to TRBJ2-4; 7 nucleotides align to TRBD2. The germline gives CDR1 LGHNA, CDR2 YNFKEQ. V was pared by 4 bases and J by 6 bases, with 12 bases of the junction left unmatched. The CDR3 spans 16 residues. The CDR3 reads CASSPDTGGWGNIQYF. DNA for the CDR3: TGTGCCAGCAGCCCTGACACGGGGGGATGGGGAAACATTCAGTACTTC.